The 18 T cell receptor beta chains in this list originate from one sample, sequenced in a study of T cell responses to AZD1222 COVID-19 vaccine. The data were produced by immunoSEQ multiplex PCR, yet TCRdb's version contains in-frame clones alone and is incomplete. The sample includes 120,000 to 150,000 clones, more than 70% of them seen just once. Sequences were derived from peripheral blood, sampled on day 0 of MenACWY control vaccination. Receptors were obtained from an adult in good health.

V and J are TRBV28 and TRBJ2-7; 9 bases map to TRBD2. Germline CDR1 MDHEN, CDR2 SYDVKM. The CDR3 sequence is 14 residues long. Trimming cost V 4 bases and J 6 bases; bases outside gene matches: 7. In nucleotides, the CDR3 is TGTGCCAGCAGTTCCGGGACTAGCTGGCGCGAGCAGTACTTC. This sequence encodes CASSSGTSWREQYF. Full variable domain (remainder filled in from reference TRBV28 and TRBJ2-7): DVKVTQSSRYLVKRTGEKVFLECVQDMDHENMFWYRQDPGLGLRLIYFSYDVKMKEKGDIPEGYSVSREKKERFSLILESASTNQTSMYLCASSSGTSWREQYFGPGTRLTVT.

The chain uses TRBV6-5 and TRBJ1-6; D is uncertain. Trimming removed 0 bases at V and 7 bases at J, with 13 bases between. The CDR3 runs to 16 residues. Germline loops: CDR1 MNHEY, CDR2 SVGAGI. The CDR3 loop reads CASSYSTTGRNSPLHF. The CDR3, as DNA: TGTGCCAGCAGTTACTCCACGACTGGACGGAATTCACCCCTCCACTTT.

The chain links TRBV11-2 to TRBJ2-7, with TRBD2 matching over 9 bases. The V segment lost 4 bases and the J segment 5 bases; nucleotides outside the gene matches: 6. From germline, CDR1 is SGHAT and CDR2 FQNNGV. The CDR3 is 14 amino acids. This CDR3 is CASSWGLASNEQYF. The CDR3 DNA reads TGTGCCAGCAGCTGGGGACTAGCTTCAAACGAGCAGTACTTC.

The V gene is TRBV18, the J gene TRBJ1-1; weak D call: TRBD1 (6 bases). This CDR3 is 17 amino acids long. Trimming removed 3 bases at V and 0 bases at J, with 17 bases between. Germline CDR1 KGHSH, CDR2 LQKENI. In nucleotides, the CDR3 is TGTGCCAGCTCACCCCCCGGGGGGGCGAGATTGAACACTGAAGCTTTCTTT. This sequence encodes CASSPPGGARLNTEAFF.

The genes are TRBV2 and TRBJ2-5; maybe TRBD2 (6 bases). Germline-derived CDR1 and CDR2 are SNHLY and FYNNEI. There are 14 residues in the CDR3. Trimming pared 3 bases from V and 5 bases from J, leaving 13 bases between. CDR3 DNA sequence: TGTGCCAGCAGTGAGCGGGACGCTGATGAGACCCAGTACTTC. Translated: CASSERDADETQYF.

V usage is TRBV2 and J usage is TRBJ1-5; maybe TRBD1 (6 bases). Germline V lookup: CDR1 SNHLY, CDR2 FYNNEI. V dropped 7 bases and J dropped 0 bases, with 13 bases sitting between them. The CDR3 consists of 15 residues. The CDR3 coding sequence is TGTGCCAGCACTGAGGGGGGCTATAGCAATCAGCCCCAGCATTTT. It yields the protein CASTEGGYSNQPQHF. The complete variable domain, with remaining parts taken from reference TRBV2 and TRBJ1-5, reads EPEVTQTPSHQVTQMGQEVILRCVPISNHLYFYWYRQILGQKVEFLVSFYNNEISEKSEIFDDQFSVERPDGSNFTLKIRSTKLEDSAMYFCASTEGGYSNQPQHFGDGTRLSIL.

This chain uses TRBV20-1 with TRBJ2-1; D is unclear. Per the germline V gene, CDR1 is DFQATT and CDR2 is SNEGSKA (reference sequence). The V and J ends lost 2 bases and 6 bases respectively, with 5 bases between them. The CDR3 has 11 residues. The CDR3: CSARPRNEQFF. CDR3 DNA: TGCAGTGCTAGACCCCGCAATGAGCAGTTCTTC.

The V and J genes are TRBV27 and TRBJ2-7, with D tentatively TRBD2 (5 bases). The CDR3 consists of 15 residues. Germline CDR1 is MNHEY and CDR2 is SMNVEV (reference sequence). Trimming stripped 2 bases from V and 0 bases from J, with 11 bases between. CDR3 bases: TGTGCCAGCAGTTTAACAATGGGGAGCTCCTACGAGCAGTACTTC. This translates into CASSLTMGSSYEQYF.

The genes are TRBV5-5 and TRBJ1-1, with 9 bases fitting TRBD1. CDR3 length: 15 amino acids. After removal of 0 bases from V and 4 bases from J, the junction contained 4 bases not matched to a gene. CDR1 SGHKS and CDR2 YYEKEE come from the germline V gene (reference sequence). Written as DNA, the CDR3 is TGTGCCAGCAGCTTGGGACAGGGGGGGAGCACTGAAGCTTTCTTT. This gives the protein CASSLGQGGSTEAFF.

This clone was seen once. The chain employs TRBV23-1 and TRBJ2-1; D is possibly TRBD2 (5 bases). Being an ORF, TRBV23-1 has a function that is uncertain. Trimming took off 2 bases at V and 6 bases at J, with 8 bases between the two ends. The length of the CDR3 is 13 residues. DNA of the CDR3: TGCGCCAGCAGTCAAGGAGGCGTCAATGAGCAGTTCTTC. Translation: CASSQGGVNEQFF.

In this sample, this clone turned up a few times. The chain couples TRBV7-3 to TRBJ2-7; the match to TRBD1 covers 9 bases. The J segment lost 6 bases and the V segment lost 0 bases, leaving 6 bases of the junction unmatched. The CDR3 runs 15 residues. From germline, CDR1 is SGHTA and CDR2 FQGTGA. The CDR3 DNA follows: TGTGCCAGCAGCTTAACAACAGGGGGCAGAGGCGAGCAGTACTTC. It yields the protein CASSLTTGGRGEQYF.

V is TRBV19 and J is TRBJ1-2; tentatively, D is TRBD1 (5 bases). Germline V gives CDR1 LNHDA, CDR2 SQIVND (reference sequence). This CDR3 contains 13 residues. V dropped 8 bases and J dropped 4 bases, with 14 bases sitting between them. CDR3 sequence (DNA): TGTGCCAGTGGGACGGTAACCCCCTATGGCTACACCTTC. Residues: CASGTVTPYGYTF. The full variable domain, rest sourced from reference TRBV19 and TRBJ1-2, is DGGITQSPKYLFRKEGQNVTLSCEQNLNHDAMYWYRQDPGQGLRLIYYSQIVNDFQKGDIAEGYSVSREKKESFPLTVTSAQKNPTAFYLCASGTVTPYGYTFGSGTRLTVV.

The chain is built from TRBV7-2 and TRBJ2-1; no firm D call. This CDR3 is 13 amino acids long. Trimming stripped 2 bases from V and 4 bases from J, with 6 bases between. CDR1 and CDR2 (germline): SGHTA, FQGNSA. In DNA form, the CDR3 reads TGTGCCAGCAGCTTAACTCGATACAATGAGCAGTTCTTC. Translation gives CASSLTRYNEQFF.

This rearrangement joins TRBV5-1 to TRBJ2-7, with 9 bases lining up with TRBD2. V trimming: 2 bases; J trimming: 6 bases; junction bases outside the gene matches: 9. Germline values: CDR1 SGHRS, CDR2 YFSETQ. This CDR3 spans 15 amino acids. CDR3 bases: TGCGCCAGCAGCTTCCGGGTAGCGGGGGAGAGCGAGCAGTACTTC. It specifies CASSFRVAGESEQYF.

The rearrangement uses TRBV6-4 and TRBJ2-2, with TRBD1 matching 9 bases. Germline assignment: CDR1 MRHNA and CDR2 SNTAGT. The CDR3 sequence is 16 residues long. V lost 5 bases, J lost 6 bases, and 10 bases stayed unmatched. The CDR3 DNA follows: TGTGCCAGCAGTAATACAGGGGGCGCGGTTCCCGGGGAGCTGTTTTTT. It yields the protein CASSNTGGAVPGELFF.

Notes on this clone: Other DNA sequences of this sample code for an identical CDR3. The chain employs TRBV9 and TRBJ1-4; 11 nucleotides agree with TRBD1. V trimming: 0 bases; J trimming: 7 bases; junction bases outside the gene matches: 2. The CDR3 has 15 residues. Germline V gives CDR1 SGDLS, CDR2 YYNGEE. CDR3 in amino acids: CASSVAGTGGEKLFF. DNA for the CDR3: TGTGCCAGCAGCGTAGCGGGGACAGGGGGTGAAAAACTGTTTTTT. The entire variable domain, with the rest obtained from reference TRBV9 and TRBJ1-4, is as follows: DSGVTQTPKHLITATGQRVTLRCSPRSGDLSVYWYQQSLDQGLQFLIQYYNGEERAKGNILERFSAQQFPDLHSELNLSSLELGDSALYFCASSVAGTGGEKLFFGSGTQLSVL.

The chain uses TRBV3-1 (or the pseudogene TRBV3-2) and TRBJ1-5; D call uncertain. This CDR3 is built from 15 residues. CDR1 LGHDT and CDR2 YNNKEL come from the germline V gene (reference sequence). V lost 0 bases and J 5 bases, leaving 11 bases between the germline ends. The CDR3 here is CASSQDSSFDQPQHF. CDR3 nucleotide sequence: TGTGCCAGCAGCCAAGATTCGAGCTTTGATCAGCCCCAGCATTTT.

This chain links TRBV5-1 with TRBJ1-4, with D uncertain. With 3 bases removed from V and 7 bases from J, the gap between germline ends came to 16 bases. The length of the CDR3 is 15 residues. Germline V lookup: CDR1 SGHRS, CDR2 YFSETQ. CDR3: CASSSSDPSTEKLFF. CDR3 in DNA: TGCGCCAGCAGCTCTTCGGACCCCTCGACTGAAAAACTGTTTTTT.